This T cell receptor beta chain originates from a study of control samples from healthy donors and cancer patients. CDR1 and CDR2 (germline): MDHEN, SYDVKM. The CDR3 loop spans 11 amino acids. Trimming cost V 1 base and J 5 bases, with 0 bases left between them. The protocol was immunoSEQ multiplex PCR, while the TCRdb copy is restricted to in-frame clones and leaves out a portion. The sample yields roughly 130,000 clones, roughly 92% seen once. The chain uses TRBV28 and TRBJ1-5; D is undetermined. This receptor was taken from a young man in good health. Sequencing used blood. CDR3 residues: CASSLYQPQHF. The CDR3 nucleotides read TGTGCCAGCAGTTTATATCAGCCCCAGCATTTT. The full variable domain, completed using reference TRBV28 and TRBJ1-5, is DVKVTQSSRYLVKRTGEKVFLECVQDMDHENMFWYRQDPGLGLRLIYFSYDVKMKEKGDIPEGYSVSREKKERFSLILESASTNQTSMYLCASSLYQPQHFGDGTRLSIL.